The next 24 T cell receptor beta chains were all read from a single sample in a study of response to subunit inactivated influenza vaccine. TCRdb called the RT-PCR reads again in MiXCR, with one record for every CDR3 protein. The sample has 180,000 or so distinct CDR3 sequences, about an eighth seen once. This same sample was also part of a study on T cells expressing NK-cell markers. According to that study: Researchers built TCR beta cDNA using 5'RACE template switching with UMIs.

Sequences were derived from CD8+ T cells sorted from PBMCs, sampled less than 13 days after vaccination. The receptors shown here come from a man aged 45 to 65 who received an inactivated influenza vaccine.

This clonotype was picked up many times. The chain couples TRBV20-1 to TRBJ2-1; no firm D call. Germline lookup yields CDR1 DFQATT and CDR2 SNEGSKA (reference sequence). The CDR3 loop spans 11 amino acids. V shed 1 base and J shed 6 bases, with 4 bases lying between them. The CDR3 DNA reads TGCAGTGCTAGAGCCCTCAATGAGCAGTTCTTC. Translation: CSARALNEQFF.

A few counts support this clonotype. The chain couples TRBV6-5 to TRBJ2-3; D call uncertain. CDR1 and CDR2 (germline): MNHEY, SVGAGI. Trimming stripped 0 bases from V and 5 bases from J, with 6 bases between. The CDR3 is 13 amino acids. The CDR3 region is CASSYSVGDTQYF. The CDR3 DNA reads TGTGCCAGCAGTTACTCGGTGGGAGATACGCAGTATTTT.

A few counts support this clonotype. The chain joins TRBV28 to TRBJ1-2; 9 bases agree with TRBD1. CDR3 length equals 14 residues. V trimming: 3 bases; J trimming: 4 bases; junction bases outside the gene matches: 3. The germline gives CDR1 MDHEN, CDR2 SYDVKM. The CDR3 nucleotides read TGTGCCAGCAGTTTGACAGGGGGAAGCTATGGCTACACCTTC. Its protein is CASSLTGGSYGYTF.

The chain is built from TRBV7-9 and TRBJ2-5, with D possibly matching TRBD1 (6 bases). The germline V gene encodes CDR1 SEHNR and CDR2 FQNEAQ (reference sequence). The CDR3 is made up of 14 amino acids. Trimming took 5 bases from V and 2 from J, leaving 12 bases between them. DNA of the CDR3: TGTGCCAGCAGCCATTGGACAGAGCAAGAGACCCAGTACTTC. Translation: CASSHWTEQETQYF. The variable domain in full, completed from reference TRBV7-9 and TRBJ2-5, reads DTGVSQNPRHKITKRGQNVTFRCDPISEHNRLYWYRQTLGQGPEFLTYFQNEAQLEKSRLLSDRFSAERPKGSFSTLEIQRTEQGDSAMYLCASSHWTEQETQYFGPGTRLLVL.

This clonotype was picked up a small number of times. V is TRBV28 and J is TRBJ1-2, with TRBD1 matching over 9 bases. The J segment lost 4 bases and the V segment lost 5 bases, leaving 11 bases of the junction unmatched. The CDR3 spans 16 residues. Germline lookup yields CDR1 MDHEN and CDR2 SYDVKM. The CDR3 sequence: CASSTVPGQGFYGYTF. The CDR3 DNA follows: TGTGCCAGCAGTACGGTCCCGGGACAGGGATTCTATGGCTACACCTTC.

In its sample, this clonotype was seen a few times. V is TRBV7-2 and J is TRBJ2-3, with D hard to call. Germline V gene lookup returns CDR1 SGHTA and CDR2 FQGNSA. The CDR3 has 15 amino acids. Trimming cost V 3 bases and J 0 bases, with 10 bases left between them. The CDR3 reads CASSLAATSTDTQYF. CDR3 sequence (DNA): TGTGCCAGCAGCTTGGCGGCTACTAGCACAGATACGCAGTATTTT.

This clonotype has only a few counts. CDR3 sequence (DNA): TGTGCCAGCAGCCAAGAACCCATGAATGAGCAGTTCTTC. Its protein product is CASSQEPMNEQFF. This chain links TRBV3-1 with TRBJ2-1; D gene uncertain. Germline CDR1 LGHDT, CDR2 YNNKEL (reference sequence). CDR3 length equals 13 residues. Trimming took off 0 bases at V and 7 bases at J, with 7 bases between the two ends.

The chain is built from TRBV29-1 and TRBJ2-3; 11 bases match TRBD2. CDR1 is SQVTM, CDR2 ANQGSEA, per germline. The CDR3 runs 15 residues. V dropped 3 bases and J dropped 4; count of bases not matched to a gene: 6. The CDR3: CSVDHSGRGSDTQYF. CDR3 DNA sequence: TGCAGCGTTGACCATAGCGGGAGGGGGTCAGATACGCAGTATTTT.

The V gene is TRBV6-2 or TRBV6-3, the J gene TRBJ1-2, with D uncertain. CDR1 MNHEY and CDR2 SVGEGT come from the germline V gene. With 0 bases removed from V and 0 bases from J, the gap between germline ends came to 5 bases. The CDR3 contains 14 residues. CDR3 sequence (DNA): TGTGCCAGCAGTTACTCGAGGACTAACTATGGCTACACCTTC. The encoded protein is CASSYSRTNYGYTF.

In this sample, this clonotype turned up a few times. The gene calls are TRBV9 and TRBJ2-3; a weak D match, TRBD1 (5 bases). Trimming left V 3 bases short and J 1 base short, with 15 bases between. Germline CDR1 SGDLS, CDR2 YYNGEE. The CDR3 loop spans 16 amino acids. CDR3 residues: CASSDPIPQGTDTQYF. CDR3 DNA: TGTGCCAGCAGCGACCCGATTCCACAGGGCACAGATACGCAGTATTTT.

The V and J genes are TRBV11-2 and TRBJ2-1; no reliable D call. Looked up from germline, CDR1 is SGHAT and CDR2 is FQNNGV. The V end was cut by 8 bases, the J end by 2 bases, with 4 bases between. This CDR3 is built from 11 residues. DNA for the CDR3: TGTGCCAGCGGGCCCTACAATGAGCAGTTCTTC. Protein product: CASGPYNEQFF.

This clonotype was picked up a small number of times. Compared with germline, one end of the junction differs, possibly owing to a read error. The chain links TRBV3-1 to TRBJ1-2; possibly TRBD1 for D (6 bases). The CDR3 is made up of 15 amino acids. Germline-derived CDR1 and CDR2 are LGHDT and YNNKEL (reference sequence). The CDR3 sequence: CASCQTGEANYGYTF. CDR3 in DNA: TGTGCCAGCTGCCAGACAGGAGAAGCTAACTATGGCTACACCTTC.

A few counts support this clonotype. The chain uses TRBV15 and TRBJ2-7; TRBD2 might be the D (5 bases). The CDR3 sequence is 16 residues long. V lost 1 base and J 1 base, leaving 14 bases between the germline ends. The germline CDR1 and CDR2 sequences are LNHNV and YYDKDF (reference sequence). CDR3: CATSRVGGGGSYEQYF. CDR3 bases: TGTGCCACCAGCAGAGTAGGAGGTGGAGGTTCCTACGAGCAGTACTTC.

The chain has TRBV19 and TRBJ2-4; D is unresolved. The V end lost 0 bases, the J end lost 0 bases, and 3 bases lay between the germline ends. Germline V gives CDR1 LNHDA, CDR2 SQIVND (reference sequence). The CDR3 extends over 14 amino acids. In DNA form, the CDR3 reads TGTGCCAGTAGTATAGAAGTAGCCAAAAACATTCAGTACTTC. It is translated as CASSIEVAKNIQYF.

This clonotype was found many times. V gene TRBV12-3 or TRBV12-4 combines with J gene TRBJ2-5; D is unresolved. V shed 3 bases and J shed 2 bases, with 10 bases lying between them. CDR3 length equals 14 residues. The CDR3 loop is CASSFSGLQETQYF. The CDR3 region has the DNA TGTGCCAGCAGTTTTTCAGGCCTGCAAGAGACCCAGTACTTC.

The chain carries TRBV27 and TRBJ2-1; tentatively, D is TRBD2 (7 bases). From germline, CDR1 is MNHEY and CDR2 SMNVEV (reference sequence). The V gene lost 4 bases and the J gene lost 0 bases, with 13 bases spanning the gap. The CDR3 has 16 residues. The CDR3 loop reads CASSWGGGGSYNEQFF. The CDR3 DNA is TGTGCCAGCAGTTGGGGGGGGGGCGGCTCCTACAATGAGCAGTTCTTC.

CDR3 sequence (DNA): TGTGCCAGCAGTTTATCGGCTAGCGGGAGTAACGAGCAGTACTTC. Translated, it gives CASSLSASGSNEQYF. This chain joins TRBV27 and TRBJ2-7, with 10 positions matching TRBD2. CDR1 and CDR2 (germline): MNHEY, SMNVEV (reference sequence). The CDR3 has 15 amino acids. V gave up 0 bases and J gave up 5 bases; unmatched junction bases: 4.

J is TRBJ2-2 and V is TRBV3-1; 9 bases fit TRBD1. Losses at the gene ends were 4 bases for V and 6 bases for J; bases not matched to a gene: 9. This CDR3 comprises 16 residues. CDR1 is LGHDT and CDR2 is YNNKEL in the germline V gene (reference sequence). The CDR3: CASSPRDRAIPGELFF. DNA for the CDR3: TGTGCCAGCAGCCCCCGGGACAGGGCGATACCCGGGGAGCTGTTTTTT.

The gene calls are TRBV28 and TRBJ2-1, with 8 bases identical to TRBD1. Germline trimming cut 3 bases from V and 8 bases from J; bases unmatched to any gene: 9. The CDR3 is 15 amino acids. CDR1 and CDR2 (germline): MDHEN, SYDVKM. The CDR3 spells CASSFVAGGGYEQFF. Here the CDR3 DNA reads TGTGCCAGCAGTTTCGTGGCAGGGGGCGGGTATGAGCAGTTCTTC.

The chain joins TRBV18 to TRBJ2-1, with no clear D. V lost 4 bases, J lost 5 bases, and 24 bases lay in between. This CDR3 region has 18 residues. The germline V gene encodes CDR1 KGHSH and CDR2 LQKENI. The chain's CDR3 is CASSQGVKGTPKDNEQFF. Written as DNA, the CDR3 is TGTGCCAGCTCACAGGGCGTCAAGGGCACACCTAAGGACAATGAGCAGTTCTTC. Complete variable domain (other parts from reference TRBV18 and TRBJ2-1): NAGVMQNPRHLVRRRGQEARLRCSPMKGHSHVYWYRQLPEEGLKFMVYLQKENIIDESGMPKERFSAEFPKEGPSILRIQQVVRGDSAAYFCASSQGVKGTPKDNEQFFGPGTRLTVL.

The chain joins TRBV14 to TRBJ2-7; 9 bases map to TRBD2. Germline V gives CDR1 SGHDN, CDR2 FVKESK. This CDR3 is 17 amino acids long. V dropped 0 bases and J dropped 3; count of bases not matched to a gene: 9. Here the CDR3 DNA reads TGTGCCAGCAGCCAAGATACCCTAGCGGGGACATACTACGAGCAGTACTTC. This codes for CASSQDTLAGTYYEQYF.

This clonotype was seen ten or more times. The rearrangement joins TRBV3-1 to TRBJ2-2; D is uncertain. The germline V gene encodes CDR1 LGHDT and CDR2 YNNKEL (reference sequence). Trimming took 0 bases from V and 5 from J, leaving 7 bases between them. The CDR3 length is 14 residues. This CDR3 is CASSQDRGTGELFF. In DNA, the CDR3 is TGTGCCAGCAGCCAAGATCGAGGTACCGGGGAGCTGTTTTTT.

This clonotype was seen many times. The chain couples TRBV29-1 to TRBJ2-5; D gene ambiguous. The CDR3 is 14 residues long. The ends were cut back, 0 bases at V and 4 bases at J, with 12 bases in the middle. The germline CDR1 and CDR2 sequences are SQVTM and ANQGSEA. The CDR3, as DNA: TGCAGCGTTGAAGATCTTGACTCCTTAGAGACCCAGTACTTC. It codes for CSVEDLDSLETQYF.

CDR3 nucleotides: TGTGCCATCAGTGAGCGGGGGGCCACTGAAGCTTTCTTT. Translation gives CAISERGATEAFF. The chain carries TRBV10-3 and TRBJ1-1; weak D call: TRBD1 (6 bases). Germline-derived CDR1 and CDR2 are ENHRY and SYGVKD. Trimming stripped 2 bases from V and 4 bases from J, with 8 bases between. This CDR3 region has 13 residues.